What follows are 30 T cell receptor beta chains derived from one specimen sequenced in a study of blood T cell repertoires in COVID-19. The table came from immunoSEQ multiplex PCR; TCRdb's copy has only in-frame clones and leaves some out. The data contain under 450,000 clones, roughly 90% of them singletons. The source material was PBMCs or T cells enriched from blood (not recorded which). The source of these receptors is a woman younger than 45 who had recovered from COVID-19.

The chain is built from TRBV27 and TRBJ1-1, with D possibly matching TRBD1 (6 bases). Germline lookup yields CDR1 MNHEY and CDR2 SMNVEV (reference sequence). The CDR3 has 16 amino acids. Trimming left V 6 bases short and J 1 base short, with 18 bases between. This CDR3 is CASSHDRSPPNTEAFF. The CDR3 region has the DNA TGTGCCAGCAGCCATGACAGGTCCCCCCCGAACACTGAAGCTTTCTTT.

CDR3 in amino acids: CASSPLPQGSSYNEQFF. The CDR3 coding sequence is TGTGCCAGCAGCCCTCTCCCTCAGGGGAGCTCCTACAATGAGCAGTTCTTC. V and J are TRBV6-2 or TRBV6-3 and TRBJ2-1; perhaps TRBD1 as D (6 bases). V was trimmed by 6 bases and J by 0 bases, leaving 18 bases between them. Germline CDR1 MNHEY, CDR2 SVGEGT. The CDR3 covers 17 residues.

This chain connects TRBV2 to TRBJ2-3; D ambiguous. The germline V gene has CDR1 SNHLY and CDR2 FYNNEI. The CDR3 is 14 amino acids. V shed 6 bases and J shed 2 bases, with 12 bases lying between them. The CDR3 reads CASRPTIATDTQYF. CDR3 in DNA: TGTGCCAGCAGGCCCACAATCGCCACAGATACGCAGTATTTT.

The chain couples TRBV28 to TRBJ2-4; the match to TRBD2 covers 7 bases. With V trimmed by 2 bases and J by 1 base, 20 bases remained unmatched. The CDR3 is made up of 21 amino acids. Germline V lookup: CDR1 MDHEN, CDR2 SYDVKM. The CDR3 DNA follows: TGTGCCAGCAGTTTAGTAATCCAGCGGGAAAAGGGTTTGGGGGCCAAAAACATTCAGTACTTC. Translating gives CASSLVIQREKGLGAKNIQYF.

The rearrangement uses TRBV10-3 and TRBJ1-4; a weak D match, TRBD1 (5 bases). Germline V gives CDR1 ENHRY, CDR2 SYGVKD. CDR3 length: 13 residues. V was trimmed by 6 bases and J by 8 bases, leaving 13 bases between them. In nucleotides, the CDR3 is TGTGCCATCAGAGCCCCTGGGGCCGAAAAACTGTTTTTT. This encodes CAIRAPGAEKLFF.

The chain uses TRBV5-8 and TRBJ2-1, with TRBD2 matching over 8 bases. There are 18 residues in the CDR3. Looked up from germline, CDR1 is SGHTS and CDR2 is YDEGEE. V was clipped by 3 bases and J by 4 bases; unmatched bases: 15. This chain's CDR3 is CASSSPSSTSGAYNEQFF. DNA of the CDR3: TGTGCCAGCAGCTCCCCTTCCTCTACTAGCGGAGCTTACAATGAGCAGTTCTTC.

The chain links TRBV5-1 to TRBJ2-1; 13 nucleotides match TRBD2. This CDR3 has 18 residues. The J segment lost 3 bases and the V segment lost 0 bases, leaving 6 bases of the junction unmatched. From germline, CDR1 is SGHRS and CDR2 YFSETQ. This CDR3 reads CASSLGLAGGAFYNEQFF. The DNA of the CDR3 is TGCGCCAGCAGCTTGGGACTAGCGGGGGGAGCCTTCTACAATGAGCAGTTCTTC.

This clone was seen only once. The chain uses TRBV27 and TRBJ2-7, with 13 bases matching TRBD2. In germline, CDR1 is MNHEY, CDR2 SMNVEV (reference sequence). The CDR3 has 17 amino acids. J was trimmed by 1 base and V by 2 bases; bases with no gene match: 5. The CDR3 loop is CASSLLLGLAGSYEQYF. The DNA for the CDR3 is TGTGCCAGCAGTTTACTACTGGGACTAGCGGGATCCTACGAGCAGTACTTC.

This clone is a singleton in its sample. Here the CDR3 reads CASSQDRGSAYNEQFF. The DNA for the CDR3 is TGTGCCAGCAGCCAAGACAGGGGTTCAGCCTACAATGAGCAGTTCTTC. V usage is TRBV4-2 and J usage is TRBJ2-1, with D maybe TRBD1 (6 bases). Trimming removed 0 bases from V and 2 bases from J, with 11 bases in between. The germline gives CDR1 LGHNA, CDR2 YNFKEQ. This CDR3 contains 16 residues.

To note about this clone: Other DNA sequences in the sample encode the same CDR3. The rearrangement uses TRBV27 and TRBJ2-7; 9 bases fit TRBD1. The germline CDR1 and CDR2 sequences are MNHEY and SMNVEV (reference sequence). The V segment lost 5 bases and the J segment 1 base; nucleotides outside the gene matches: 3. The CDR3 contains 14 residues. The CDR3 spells CASSQDRGSYEQYF. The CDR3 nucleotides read TGTGCCAGCAGTCAGGACAGGGGTTCCTACGAGCAGTACTTC.

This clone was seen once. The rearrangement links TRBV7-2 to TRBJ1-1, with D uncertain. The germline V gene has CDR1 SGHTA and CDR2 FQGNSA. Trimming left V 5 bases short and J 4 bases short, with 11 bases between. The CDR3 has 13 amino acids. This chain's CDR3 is CASSPQVGTEAFF. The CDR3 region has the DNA TGTGCCAGCAGCCCCCAGGTGGGCACTGAAGCTTTCTTT.

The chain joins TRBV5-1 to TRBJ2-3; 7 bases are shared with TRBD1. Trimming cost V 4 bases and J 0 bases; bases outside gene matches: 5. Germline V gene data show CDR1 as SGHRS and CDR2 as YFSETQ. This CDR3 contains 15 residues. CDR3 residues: CASSPPGQSTDTQYF. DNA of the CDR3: TGCGCCAGCAGCCCACCGGGACAGAGCACAGATACGCAGTATTTT. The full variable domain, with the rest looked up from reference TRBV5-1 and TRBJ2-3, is KAGVTQTPRYLIKTRGQQVTLSCSPISGHRSVSWYQQTPGQGLQFLFEYFSETQRNKGNFPGRFSGRQFSNSRSEMNVSTLELGDSALYLCASSPPGQSTDTQYFGPGTRLTVL.

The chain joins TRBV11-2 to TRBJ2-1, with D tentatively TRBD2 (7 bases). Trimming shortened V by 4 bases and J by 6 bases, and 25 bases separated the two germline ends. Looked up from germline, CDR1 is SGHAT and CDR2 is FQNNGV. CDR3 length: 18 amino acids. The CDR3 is CASSSAGGGPGRINEQFF. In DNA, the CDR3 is TGTGCCAGCAGCTCGGCTGGGGGGGGGCCCGGGCGGATCAATGAGCAGTTCTTC.

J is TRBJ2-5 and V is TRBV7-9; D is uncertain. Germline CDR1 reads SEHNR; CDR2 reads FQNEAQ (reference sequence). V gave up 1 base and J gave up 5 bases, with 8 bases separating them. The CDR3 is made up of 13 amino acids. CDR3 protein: CASSLDLKETQYF. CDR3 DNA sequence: TGTGCCAGCAGCTTAGACCTAAAGGAGACCCAGTACTTC.

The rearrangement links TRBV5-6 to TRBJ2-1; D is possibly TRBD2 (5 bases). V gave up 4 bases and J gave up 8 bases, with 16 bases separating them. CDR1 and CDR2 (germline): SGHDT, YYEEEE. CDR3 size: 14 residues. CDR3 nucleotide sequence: TGTGCCAGCAGCACCGAACTAGATCTGCATGAGCAGTTCTTC. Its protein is CASSTELDLHEQFF.

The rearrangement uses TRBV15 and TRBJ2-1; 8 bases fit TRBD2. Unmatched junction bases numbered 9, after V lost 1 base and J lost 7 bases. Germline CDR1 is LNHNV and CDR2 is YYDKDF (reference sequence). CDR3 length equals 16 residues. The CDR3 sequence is CATSRAPGLDNNEQFF. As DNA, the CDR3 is TGTGCCACCAGCAGAGCCCCGGGACTAGATAATAATGAGCAGTTCTTC.

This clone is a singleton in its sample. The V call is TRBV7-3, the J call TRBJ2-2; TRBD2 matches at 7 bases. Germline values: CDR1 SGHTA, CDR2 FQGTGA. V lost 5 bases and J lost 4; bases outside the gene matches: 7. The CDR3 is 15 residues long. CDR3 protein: CASSLLAMGTGELFF. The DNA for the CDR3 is TGTGCCAGCAGCCTACTAGCGATGGGCACCGGGGAGCTGTTTTTT.

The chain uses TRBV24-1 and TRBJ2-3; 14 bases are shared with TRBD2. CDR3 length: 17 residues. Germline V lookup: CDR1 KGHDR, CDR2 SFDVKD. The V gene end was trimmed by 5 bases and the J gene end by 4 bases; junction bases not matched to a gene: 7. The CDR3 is CATSVLGTSGRSDTQYF. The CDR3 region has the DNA TGTGCCACCAGTGTCCTTGGGACTAGCGGGAGATCAGATACGCAGTATTTT.

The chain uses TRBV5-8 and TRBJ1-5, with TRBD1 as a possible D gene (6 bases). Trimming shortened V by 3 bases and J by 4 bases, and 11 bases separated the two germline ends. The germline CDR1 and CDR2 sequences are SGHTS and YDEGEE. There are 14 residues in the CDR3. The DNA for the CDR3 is TGTGCCAGCAGCTCAGGACAGCCTAATCAGCCCCAGCATTTT. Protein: CASSSGQPNQPQHF.

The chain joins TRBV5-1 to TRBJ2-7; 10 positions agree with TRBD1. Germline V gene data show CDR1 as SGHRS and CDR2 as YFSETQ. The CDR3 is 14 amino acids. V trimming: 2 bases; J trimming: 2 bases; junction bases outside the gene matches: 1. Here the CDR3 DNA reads TGCGCCAGCAGCTTCGGGACAGGGGCCTACGAGCAGTACTTC. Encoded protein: CASSFGTGAYEQYF.

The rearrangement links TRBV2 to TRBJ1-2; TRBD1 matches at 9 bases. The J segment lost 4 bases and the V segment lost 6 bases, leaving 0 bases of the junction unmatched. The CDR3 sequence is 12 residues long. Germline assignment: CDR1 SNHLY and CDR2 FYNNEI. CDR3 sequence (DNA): TGTGCCAGCAGGACAGGGGGCTATGGCTACACCTTC. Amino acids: CASRTGGYGYTF.

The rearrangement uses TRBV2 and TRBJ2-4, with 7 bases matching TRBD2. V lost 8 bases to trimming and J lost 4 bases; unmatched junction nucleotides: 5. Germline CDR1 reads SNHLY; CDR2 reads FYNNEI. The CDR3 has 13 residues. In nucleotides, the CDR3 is TGTGCCAGCGGACCGGGGGGAAAAAACATTCAGTACTTC. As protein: CASGPGGKNIQYF. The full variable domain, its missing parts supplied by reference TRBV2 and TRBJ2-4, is EPEVTQTPSHQVTQMGQEVILRCVPISNHLYFYWYRQILGQKVEFLVSFYNNEISEKSEIFDDQFSVERPDGSNFTLKIRSTKLEDSAMYFCASGPGGKNIQYFGAGTRLSVL.

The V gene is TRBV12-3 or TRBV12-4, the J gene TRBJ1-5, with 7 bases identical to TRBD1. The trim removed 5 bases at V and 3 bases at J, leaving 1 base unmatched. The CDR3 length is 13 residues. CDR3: CASSGTVNQPQHF. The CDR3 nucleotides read TGTGCCAGCAGTGGGACAGTCAATCAGCCCCAGCATTTT.

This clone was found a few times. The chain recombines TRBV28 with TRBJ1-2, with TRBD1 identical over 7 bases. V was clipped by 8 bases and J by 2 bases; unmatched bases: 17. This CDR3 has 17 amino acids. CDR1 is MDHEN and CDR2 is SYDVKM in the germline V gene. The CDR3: CASGLWTGQAGNYGYTF. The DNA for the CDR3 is TGTGCCAGCGGCTTGTGGACCGGACAGGCGGGAAACTATGGCTACACCTTC.

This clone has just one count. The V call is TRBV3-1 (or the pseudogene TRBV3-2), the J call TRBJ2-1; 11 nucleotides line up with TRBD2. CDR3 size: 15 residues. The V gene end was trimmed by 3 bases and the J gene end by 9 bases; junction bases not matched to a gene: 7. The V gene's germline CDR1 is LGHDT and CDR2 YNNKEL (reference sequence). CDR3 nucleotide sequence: TGTGCCAGCAGCCACCCCGGGACTAGCGGACCTGAGCAGTTCTTC. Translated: CASSHPGTSGPEQFF.

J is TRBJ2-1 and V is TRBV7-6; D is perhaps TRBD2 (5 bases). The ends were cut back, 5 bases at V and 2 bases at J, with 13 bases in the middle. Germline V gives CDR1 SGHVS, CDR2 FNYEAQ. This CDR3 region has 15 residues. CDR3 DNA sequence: TGTGCCAGCAGCCTGGACTCCGCCCCCTACAATGAGCAGTTCTTC. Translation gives CASSLDSAPYNEQFF. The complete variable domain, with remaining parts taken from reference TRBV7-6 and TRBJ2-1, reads GAGVSQSPRYKVTKRGQDVALRCDPISGHVSLYWYRQALGQGPEFLTYFNYEAQQDKSGLPNDRFSAERPEGSISTLTIQRTEQRDSAMYRCASSLDSAPYNEQFFGPGTRLTVL.

Written as DNA, the CDR3 is TGTGCCACCAGCAGCGGACTCTCCATAGCCGGGGCCAACGTCCTGACTTTC. It encodes CATSSGLSIAGANVLTF. The V and J genes are TRBV15 and TRBJ2-6; the D gene is possibly TRBD2 (5 bases). There are 17 residues in the CDR3. V lost 3 bases and J lost 4, with 16 bases in between. Germline V gene lookup returns CDR1 LNHNV and CDR2 YYDKDF (reference sequence).

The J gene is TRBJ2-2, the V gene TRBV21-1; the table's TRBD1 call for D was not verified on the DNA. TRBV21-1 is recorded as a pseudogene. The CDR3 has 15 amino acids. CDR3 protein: CASSNGGRATGELFF. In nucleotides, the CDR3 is TGTGCCAGCAGCAATGGGGGCAGAGCAACCGGGGAGCTGTTTTTT.

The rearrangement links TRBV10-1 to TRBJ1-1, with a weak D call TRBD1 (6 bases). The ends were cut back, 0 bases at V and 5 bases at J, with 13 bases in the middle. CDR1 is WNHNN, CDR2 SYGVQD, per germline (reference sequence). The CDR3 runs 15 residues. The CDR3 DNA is TGCGCCAGCAGTGAGTCGACAGGATTGGGAACTGAAGCTTTCTTT. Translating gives CASSESTGLGTEAFF.

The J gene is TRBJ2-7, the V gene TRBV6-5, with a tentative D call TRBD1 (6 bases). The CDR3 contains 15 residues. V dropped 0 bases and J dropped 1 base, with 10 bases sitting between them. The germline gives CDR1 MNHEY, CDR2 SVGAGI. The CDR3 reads CASSYSQGSSYEQYF. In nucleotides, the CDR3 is TGTGCCAGCAGTTACTCACAGGGAAGTTCCTACGAGCAGTACTTC.